A selection of T cell receptor beta chains follows, all from one sample in a study of identical twins. TCRdb called the 5' RACE reads again in MiXCR, with one record for every CDR3 protein. The data hold roughly 280,000 distinct CDR3 sequences, with roughly 9.7% observed a single time. Another study also made use of these data, one on yellow fever vaccine responses in identical twins.

The specimen was CD8+ T cells sorted from blood. The receptors originated from a woman aged 18-29 years in good health. Both conserved end residues are part of each CDR3. Each record gives: J gene, V gene, D gene, clone size, CDR3 DNA, CDR3 protein. The D gene is left open where the match is weak. Expanded clones get a size class; other rows say once, few or many, or leave the size out.

J: TRBJ2-3; V: TRBV20-1; D: NA; size: few; DNA: TGCAGTGCTAGAGATTTGAGGGGGGCCACAGATACGCAGTATTTT; CDR3: CSARDLRGATDTQYF
J: TRBJ2-7; V: TRBV4-2; D: NA; size: many; DNA: TGTGCCAGCAGCCAAAGGCTGTCCTACGAGCAGTACTTC; CDR3: CASSQRLSYEQYF
J: TRBJ2-2; V: TRBV29-1; D: TRBD2; size: many; DNA: TGCAGCGTTACCGACTCCGGGGGGGTGTCCACCGGGGAGCTGTTTTTT; CDR3: CSVTDSGGVSTGELFF
J: TRBJ2-7; V: TRBV29-1; D: TRBD1; size: many; DNA: TGCAGCGTTGAAGTAGGGGACAGGGGTCGGTACGAGCAGTACTTC; CDR3: CSVEVGDRGRYEQYF
J: TRBJ2-5; V: TRBV4-3; D: NA; size: NA; DNA: TGCGCCAGCAGCCGGTCCAGGGAAGAGACCCAGTACTTC; CDR3: CASSRSREETQYF
J: TRBJ2-7; V: TRBV29-1; D: TRBD2; size: many; DNA: TGCAGCGTTGTGCTAGCGGGTTACTACGAGCAGTACTTC; CDR3: CSVVLAGYYEQYF
J: TRBJ2-7; V: TRBV27; D: TRBD2; size: few; DNA: TGTGCCAGCAGTTTGACGACTACTAGCGGGGGCATCTACGAGCAGTACTTC; CDR3: CASSLTTTSGGIYEQYF
J: TRBJ2-7; V: TRBV9; D: TRBD1; size: NA; DNA: TGTGCCAGCAGCGCCGGACAGGGGTACACCTACGAGCAGTACTTC; CDR3: CASSAGQGYTYEQYF
J: TRBJ2-1; V: TRBV5-6; D: TRBD2; size: few; DNA: TGTGCCAGCAGCTTGGGAGCGGGGGCTCACTACAATGAGCAGTTCTTC; CDR3: CASSLGAGAHYNEQFF
J: TRBJ2-1; V: TRBV4-2; D: NA; size: NA; DNA: TGTGCCAGCAGCCAAGATTTGGATCCGGGGTACAATGAGCAGTTCTTC; CDR3: CASSQDLDPGYNEQFF
J: TRBJ2-2; V: TRBV29-1; D: NA; size: NA; DNA: TGCAGCGTATTGGATGACACCGGGGAGCTGTTTTTT; CDR3: CSVLDDTGELFF
J: TRBJ2-7; V: TRBV27; D: TRBD1; size: many; DNA: TGTGCCAGCAGCACCAGGGGGCTTGGCTACGAGCAGTACTTC; CDR3: CASSTRGLGYEQYF
J: TRBJ1-1; V: TRBV5-1; D: NA; size: few; DNA: TGCGCCAGCAGCTCGCCCACGGGGAACACTGAAGCTTTCTTT; CDR3: CASSSPTGNTEAFF
J: TRBJ1-5; V: TRBV19; D: NA; size: NA; DNA: TGTGCCAGTAGGGGAGGGACGGGAAATCAGCCCCAGCATTTT; CDR3: CASRGGTGNQPQHF
J: TRBJ1-4; V: TRBV6-1; D: NA; size: few; DNA: TGTGCCAGCCATAGTCTGGGGGCGGCCCCTAATGAAAAACTGTTTTTT; CDR3: CASHSLGAAPNEKLFF
J: TRBJ2-7; V: TRBV4-2; D: NA; size: many; DNA: TGTGCCAGCAGCCAAGAGACGCCGACCTACGAGCAGTACTTC; CDR3: CASSQETPTYEQYF
J: TRBJ2-1; V: TRBV7-3; D: NA; size: NA; DNA: TGTGCCAGCAGCCCGGGGAGGGGGTACAATGAGCAGTTCTTC; CDR3: CASSPGRGYNEQFF
J: TRBJ2-3; V: TRBV20-1; D: NA; size: few; DNA: TGCAGTGCTAGACCTTGGACAACTGGCACAGATACGCAGTATTTT; CDR3: CSARPWTTGTDTQYF
J: TRBJ2-5; V: TRBV10-1; D: NA; size: NA; DNA: TGCGCCAGCAGCGCGGCCAAGAAAGAGACCCAGTACTTC; CDR3: CASSAAKKETQYF
J: TRBJ2-7; V: TRBV7-9; D: NA; size: NA; DNA: TGTGCCAGCAGCTTAGTCGGTCGACAGGAATACTACGAGCAGTACTTC; CDR3: CASSLVGRQEYYEQYF
J: TRBJ2-5; V: TRBV27; D: TRBD1; size: NA; DNA: TGTGCCAGCTTCCCGGACAGGGACTCGTCGGAGACCCAGTACTTC; CDR3: CASFPDRDSSETQYF
J: TRBJ2-1; V: TRBV12-3/TRBV12-4; D: NA; size: NA; DNA: TGTGCCAGCAGCGGACTTTCGGACAGCTCCTACAATGAGCAGTTCTTC; CDR3: CASSGLSDSSYNEQFF
J: TRBJ2-2; V: TRBV4-3; D: TRBD2; size: many; DNA: TGCGCCAGCAGCCAAGATCGGCTAGCGGGAGTAGCCGGGGAGCTGTTTTTT; CDR3: CASSQDRLAGVAGELFF
J: TRBJ2-3; V: TRBV10-3; D: TRBD2; size: many; DNA: TGTGCCATCAGTGAGCCGGGACTAGCGCGTCACACAGATACGCAGTATTTT; CDR3: CAISEPGLARHTDTQYF
J: TRBJ2-7; V: TRBV20-1; D: TRBD1; size: NA; DNA: TGCAGTGCTAGAAGCATAAGGACAGGGGGCCGGTACGAGCAGTACTTC; CDR3: CSARSIRTGGRYEQYF
J: TRBJ2-3; V: TRBV6-2/TRBV6-3; D: NA; size: few; DNA: TGTGCCAGCAATAACGGTGGGAGGAGAGTGAACACAGATACGCAGTATTTT; CDR3: CASNNGGRRVNTDTQYF